This TCR beta chain was recorded in a study of blood T cell repertoires in COVID-19. On the study more broadly: The study drew acute and convalescent COVID-19 samples from the United States, Italy and Spain. Sources were T cells, B-cell-depleted T cells, or PBMCs; the material itself was cDNA or gDNA.

In the authors' methods: Amplification of reference gene primers was used by the study to estimate nucleated cell counts. The data were produced by immunoSEQ multiplex PCR, yet TCRdb's version contains in-frame clones alone and is incomplete. V and J calls plus clone size are reproduced from that table; the DNA served to infer D and trimming. The sample lists some 120,000 clones; roughly nine tenths were seen once. CDR3 length equals 13 residues. The V end lost 5 bases, the J end lost 5 bases, and 10 bases lay between the germline ends. Looked up from germline, CDR1 is MNHEY and CDR2 is SMNVEV (reference sequence). Followed longitudinally, the Seattle patients had been enrolled during active infection.

The chain couples TRBV27 to TRBJ2-1, with a possible D match to TRBD2 (6 bases). The sequenced material came from peripheral blood. The source of this sequence is a man aged 60 to 69 with COVID-19, enrolled during active disease. The CDR3 reads CASSQGLHNEQFF. For the CDR3, the DNA is TGTGCCAGCAGTCAGGGACTCCACAATGAGCAGTTCTTC.